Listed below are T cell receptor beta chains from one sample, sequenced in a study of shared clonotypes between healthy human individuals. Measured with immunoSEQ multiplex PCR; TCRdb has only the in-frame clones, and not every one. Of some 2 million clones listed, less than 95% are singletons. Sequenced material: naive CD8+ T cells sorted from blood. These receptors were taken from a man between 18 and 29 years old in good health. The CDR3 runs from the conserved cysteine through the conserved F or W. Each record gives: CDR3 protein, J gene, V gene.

CDR3: CASSFSGFGDEKLFF
J: TRBJ1-4
V: TRBV7-9

CDR3: CASSRGALQFF
J: TRBJ2-1
V: TRBV11-2

CDR3: CASTAGDYNSPLHF
J: TRBJ1-6
V: TRBV19

CDR3: CASSEWGENIQYF
J: TRBJ2-4
V: TRBV6-1

CDR3: CASSAGGTDTQYF
J: TRBJ2-3
V: TRBV10-2

CDR3: CASSFRDGHEKLFF
J: TRBJ1-4
V: TRBV5-5

CDR3: CASSLAWGGDEQYF
J: TRBJ2-7
V: TRBV7-9

CDR3: CASKEAGDETQYF
J: TRBJ2-5
V: TRBV27

CDR3: CASSPEAGGIYNEQFF
J: TRBJ2-1
V: TRBV14

CDR3: CASSQVGMRVF
J: TRBJ2-3
V: TRBV4-1

CDR3: CASSQAGLAGYEQYF
J: TRBJ2-7
V: TRBV4-1

CDR3: CASSLGGFEQYF
J: TRBJ2-7
V: TRBV27

CDR3: CASSDPLAGGGNEQFF
J: TRBJ2-1
V: TRBV9

CDR3: CASSSSGQGTPNEKLFF
J: TRBJ1-4
V: TRBV13

CDR3: CASIGPRGLAGSRQYNEQFF
J: TRBJ2-1
V: TRBV2

CDR3: CASSAQGEMSYGYTF
J: TRBJ1-2
V: TRBV9

CDR3: CASYWPEAGYTF
J: TRBJ1-2
V: TRBV25-1

CDR3: CASSLGTGLQPQHF
J: TRBJ1-5
V: TRBV5-6

CDR3: CASSTPWGDEQYF
J: TRBJ2-7
V: TRBV6-1

CDR3: CASSFPGTGARPINSPLHF
J: TRBJ1-6
V: TRBV5-7

CDR3: CASSRPTGIYGYTF
J: TRBJ1-2
V: TRBV7-9

CDR3: CASSSNYEQYF
J: TRBJ2-7
V: TRBV28